This T cell receptor beta chain was sequenced during a study of CD8+CD57+ T cells in acquired aplastic anemia. Study context: Quantities of DNA derived from sorted CD4+ and CD8+ cells averaged roughly 3.4 ug.

The CDR3 is 13 amino acids. The germline CDR1 and CDR2 sequences are LNHDA and SQIVND (reference sequence). With V trimmed by 6 bases and J by 7 bases, 3 bases remained unmatched. Regarding the study as a whole: With respect to CD8+ Simpson's diversity, patients and controls did not differ significantly.

Genomic DNA acted as the template from which TCR beta VDJ combination and CDR3 sequence profiling were carried out. TCRdb reprocessed the reads via MiXCR and lists one record per CDR3 protein. The sample records about 110,000 distinct CDR3 sequences, 50% to 65% being singletons. This clonotype was observed a few times. Its matching antigen is unknown. The sequencing input was sorted CD4+, CD8+, or CD8+CD57+ T cells (not recorded which) from PBMCs. This sequence was found in a human donor in good health, serving as a control. The chain uses TRBV19 and TRBJ1-6; 7 positions match TRBD1. CDR3 loop: CASRSGGNSPLHF. The CDR3 DNA reads TGTGCCAGTAGGTCAGGGGGAAATTCACCCCTCCACTTT.